This T cell receptor beta chain originates from a study of T-cell reconstitution after alpha-beta-depleted transplantation in children (dated by TCRdb to between 2015 and 2016). In the study overall: T-cell immune reconstitution after TCRalphabeta/CD19-depleted allogeneic hematopoietic cell transplantation in children was quantitatively tracked in the study by means of TCR repertoire profiling.

This clonotype was observed a few times. What this receptor recognizes is not known. The record has no base qualities; no much larger clone is one base away. Library preparation employed PCR. The sequencer listed for this sample is Illumina HiSeq 2500. To normalize quantification of the TCRbeta repertoire, the TCR libraries were built with molecular barcoding that relied on unique molecular identifiers. In-frame beta chains were kept once TCRdb had trimmed the public reads at Q25 with fastp and called clones with MiXCR. Rows are combined by CDR3 protein, so each entry shows the most common genes and DNA. This sample lists fewer than 130,000 distinct CDR3 sequences; about a tenth were detected once. The leading ten clones occupy around 8.5% of the sample. CDR1 and CDR2 were assigned from the germline V gene as SGHTA and FQGNSA. V is clipped by 1 base and J by 7 bases, and the sequence between their germline boundaries is 10 bases long. The CDR3 starts with the cysteine, ends with the phenylalanine, and has 14 residues. The only DNA kept is the CDR3, 42 bases in frame from the first base.

This chain is built from TRBV7-2 and TRBJ1-4; TRBD1 is perhaps the D gene, given 5 matching bases. Sequencing used PBMCs from the stem cell graft donor, obtained from the stem cell graft. The receptor was isolated from a human donor who donated a stem cell graft to a child with acute lymphoblastic leukemia. At the DNA level, the sequence is TGTGCCAGCAGCTTAGGGGACGCACCTGAAAAACTGTTTTTT. The translation is CASSLGDAPEKLFF.